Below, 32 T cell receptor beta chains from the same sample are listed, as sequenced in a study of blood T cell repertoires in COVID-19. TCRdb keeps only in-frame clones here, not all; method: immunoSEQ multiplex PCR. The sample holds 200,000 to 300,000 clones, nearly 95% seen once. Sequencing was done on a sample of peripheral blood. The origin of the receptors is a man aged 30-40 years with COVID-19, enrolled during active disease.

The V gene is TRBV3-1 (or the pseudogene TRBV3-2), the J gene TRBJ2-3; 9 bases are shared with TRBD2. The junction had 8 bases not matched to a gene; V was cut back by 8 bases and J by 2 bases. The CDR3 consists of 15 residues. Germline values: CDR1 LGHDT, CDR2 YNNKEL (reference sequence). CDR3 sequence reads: CASRGVAGVTDTQYF. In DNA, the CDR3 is TGTGCCAGCCGAGGCGTAGCGGGGGTCACAGATACGCAGTATTTT.

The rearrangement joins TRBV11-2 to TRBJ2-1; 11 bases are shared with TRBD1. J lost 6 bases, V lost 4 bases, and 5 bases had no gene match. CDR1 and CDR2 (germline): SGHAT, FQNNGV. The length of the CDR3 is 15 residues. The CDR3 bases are TGTGCCAGCAGCTCGGGACAGGGGGTAATCAATGAGCAGTTCTTC. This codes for CASSSGQGVINEQFF.

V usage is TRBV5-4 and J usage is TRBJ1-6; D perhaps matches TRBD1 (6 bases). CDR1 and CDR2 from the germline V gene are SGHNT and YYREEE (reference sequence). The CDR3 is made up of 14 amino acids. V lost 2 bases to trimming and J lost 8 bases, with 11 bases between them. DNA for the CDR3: TGTGCCAGCAGCTTTAGGACAGCCGATTCACCCCTCCACTTT. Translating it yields CASSFRTADSPLHF.

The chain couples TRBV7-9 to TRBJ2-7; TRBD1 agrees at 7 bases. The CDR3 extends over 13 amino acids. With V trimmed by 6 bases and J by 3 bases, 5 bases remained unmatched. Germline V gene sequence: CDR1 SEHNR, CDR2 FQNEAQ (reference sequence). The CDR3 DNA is TGTGCCAGCAGACAGGGGTCCGGCTACGAGCAGTACTTC. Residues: CASRQGSGYEQYF.

This CDR3 is CASSQVGGLDHYGYTF. In nucleotides, the CDR3 is TGTGCCAGCAGCCAAGTTGGAGGGCTAGACCACTATGGCTACACCTTC. This chain uses TRBV14 with TRBJ1-2; D is unresolved. With 1 base removed from V and 3 bases from J, the gap between germline ends came to 15 bases. The V gene's germline CDR1 is SGHDN and CDR2 FVKESK. The CDR3 is 16 residues long.

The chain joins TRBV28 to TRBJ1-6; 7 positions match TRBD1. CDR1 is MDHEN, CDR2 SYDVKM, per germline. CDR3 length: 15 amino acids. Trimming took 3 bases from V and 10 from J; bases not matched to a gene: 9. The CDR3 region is CASSLRQGLKSPLHF. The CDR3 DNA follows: TGTGCCAGCAGTTTGAGACAGGGACTGAAATCACCCCTCCACTTT. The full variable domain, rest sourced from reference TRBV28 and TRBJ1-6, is DVKVTQSSRYLVKRTGEKVFLECVQDMDHENMFWYRQDPGLGLRLIYFSYDVKMKEKGDIPEGYSVSREKKERFSLILESASTNQTSMYLCASSLRQGLKSPLHFGNGTRLTVT.

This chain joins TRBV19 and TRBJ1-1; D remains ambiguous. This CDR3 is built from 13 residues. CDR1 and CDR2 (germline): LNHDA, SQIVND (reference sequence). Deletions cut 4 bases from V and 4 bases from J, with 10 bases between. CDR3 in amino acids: CASSTSASTEAFF. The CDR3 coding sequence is TGTGCCAGTAGTACCTCCGCGAGCACTGAAGCTTTCTTT. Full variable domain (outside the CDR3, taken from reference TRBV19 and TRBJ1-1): DGGITQSPKYLFRKEGQNVTLSCEQNLNHDAMYWYRQDPGQGLRLIYYSQIVNDFQKGDIAEGYSVSREKKESFPLTVTSAQKNPTAFYLCASSTSASTEAFFGQGTRLTVV.

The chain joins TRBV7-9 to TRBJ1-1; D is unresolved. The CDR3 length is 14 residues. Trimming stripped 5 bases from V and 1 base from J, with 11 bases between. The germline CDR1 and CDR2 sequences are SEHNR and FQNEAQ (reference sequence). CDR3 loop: CASSPEGKNTEAFF. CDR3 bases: TGTGCCAGCAGCCCAGAGGGCAAGAACACTGAAGCTTTCTTT.

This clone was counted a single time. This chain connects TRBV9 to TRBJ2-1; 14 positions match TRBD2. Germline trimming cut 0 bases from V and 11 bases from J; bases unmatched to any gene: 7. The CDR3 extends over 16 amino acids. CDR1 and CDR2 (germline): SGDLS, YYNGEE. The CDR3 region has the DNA TGTGCCAGCAGCGTAGACCCTGGACTAGCGGGGGGTAAGCAGTTCTTC. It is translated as CASSVDPGLAGGKQFF.

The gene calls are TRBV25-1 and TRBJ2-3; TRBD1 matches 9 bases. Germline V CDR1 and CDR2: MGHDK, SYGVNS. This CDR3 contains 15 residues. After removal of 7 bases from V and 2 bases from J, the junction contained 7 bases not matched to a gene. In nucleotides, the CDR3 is TGTGCCAGCACACGGACAGGGGCCCTCACAGATACGCAGTATTTT. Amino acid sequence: CASTRTGALTDTQYF. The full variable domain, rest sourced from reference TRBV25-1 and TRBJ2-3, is EADIYQTPRYLVIGTGKKITLECSQTMGHDKMYWYQQDPGMELHLIHYSYGVNSTEKGDLSSESTVSRIRTEHFPLTLESARPSHTSQYLCASTRTGALTDTQYFGPGTRLTVL.

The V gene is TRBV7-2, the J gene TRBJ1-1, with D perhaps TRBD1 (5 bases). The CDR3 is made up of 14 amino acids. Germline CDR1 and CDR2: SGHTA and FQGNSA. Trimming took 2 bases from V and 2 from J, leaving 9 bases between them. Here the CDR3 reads CASSLQGGNTEAFF. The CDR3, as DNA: TGTGCCAGCAGCTTACAGGGAGGTAACACTGAAGCTTTCTTT.

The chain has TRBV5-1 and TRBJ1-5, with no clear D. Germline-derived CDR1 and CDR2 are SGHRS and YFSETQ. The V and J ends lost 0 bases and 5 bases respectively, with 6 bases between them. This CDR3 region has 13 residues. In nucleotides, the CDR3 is TGCGCCAGCAGCTTGGGCGACTATCAGCCCCAGCATTTT. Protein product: CASSLGDYQPQHF.

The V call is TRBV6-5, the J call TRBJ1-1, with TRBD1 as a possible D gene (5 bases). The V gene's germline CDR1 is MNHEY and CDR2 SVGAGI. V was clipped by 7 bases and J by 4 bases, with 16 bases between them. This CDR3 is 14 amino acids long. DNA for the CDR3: TGTGCCAGCATCAGGGAAGGGGCATCCACTGAAGCTTTCTTT. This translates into CASIREGASTEAFF.

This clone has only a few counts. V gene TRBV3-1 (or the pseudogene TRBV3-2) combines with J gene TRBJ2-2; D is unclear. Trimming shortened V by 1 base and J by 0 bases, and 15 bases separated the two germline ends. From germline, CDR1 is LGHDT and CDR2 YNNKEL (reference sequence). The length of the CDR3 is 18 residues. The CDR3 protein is CASSQGALTFANTGELFF. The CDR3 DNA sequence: TGTGCCAGCAGCCAAGGGGCCCTGACGTTCGCGAACACCGGGGAGCTGTTTTTT.

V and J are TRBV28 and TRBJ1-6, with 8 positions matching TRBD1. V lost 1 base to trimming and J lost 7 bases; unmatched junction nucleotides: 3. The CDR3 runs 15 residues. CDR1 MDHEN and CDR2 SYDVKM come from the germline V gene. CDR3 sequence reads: CASSLSRGRNSPLHF. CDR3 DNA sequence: TGTGCCAGCAGTTTATCCAGGGGGCGGAATTCACCCCTCCACTTT.

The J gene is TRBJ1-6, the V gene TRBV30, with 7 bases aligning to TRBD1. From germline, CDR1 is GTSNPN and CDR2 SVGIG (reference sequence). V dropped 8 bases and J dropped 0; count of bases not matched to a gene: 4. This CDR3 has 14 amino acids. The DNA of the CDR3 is TGTGCCCCCAGGGACAGCTCCTATAATTCACCCCTCCACTTT. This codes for CAPRDSSYNSPLHF.

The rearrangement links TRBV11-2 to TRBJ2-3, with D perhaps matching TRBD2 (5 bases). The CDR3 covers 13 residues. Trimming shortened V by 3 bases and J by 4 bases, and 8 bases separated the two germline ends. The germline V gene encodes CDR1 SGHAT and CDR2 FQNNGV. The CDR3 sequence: CASSFFGADTQYF. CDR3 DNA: TGTGCCAGCAGCTTTTTCGGGGCAGATACGCAGTATTTT. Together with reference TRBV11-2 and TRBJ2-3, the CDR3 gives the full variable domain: EAGVAQSPRYKIIEKRQSVAFWCNPISGHATLYWYQQILGQGPKLLIQFQNNGVVDDSQLPKDRFSAERLKGVDSTLKIQPAKLEDSAVYLCASSFFGADTQYFGPGTRLTVL.

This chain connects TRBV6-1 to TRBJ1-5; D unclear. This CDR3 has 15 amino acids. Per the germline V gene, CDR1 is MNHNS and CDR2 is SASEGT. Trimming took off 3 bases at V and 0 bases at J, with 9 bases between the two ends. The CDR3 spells CASSEGSLSNQPQHF. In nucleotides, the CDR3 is TGTGCCAGCAGTGAGGGCAGTCTTAGCAATCAGCCCCAGCATTTT.

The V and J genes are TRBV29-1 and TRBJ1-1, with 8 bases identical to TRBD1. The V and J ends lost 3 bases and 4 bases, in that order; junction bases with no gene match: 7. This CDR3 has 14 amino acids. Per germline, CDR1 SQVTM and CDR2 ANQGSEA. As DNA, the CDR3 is TGCAGCGTTGATTCAGGGGGCGCGGGCACTGAAGCTTTCTTT. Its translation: CSVDSGGAGTEAFF.

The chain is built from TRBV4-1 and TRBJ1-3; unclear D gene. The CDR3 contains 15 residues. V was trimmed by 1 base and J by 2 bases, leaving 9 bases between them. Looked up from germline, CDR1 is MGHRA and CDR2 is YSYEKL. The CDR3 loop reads CASSQVRETGNTIYF. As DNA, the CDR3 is TGCGCCAGCAGCCAAGTGAGGGAGACTGGAAACACCATATATTTT.

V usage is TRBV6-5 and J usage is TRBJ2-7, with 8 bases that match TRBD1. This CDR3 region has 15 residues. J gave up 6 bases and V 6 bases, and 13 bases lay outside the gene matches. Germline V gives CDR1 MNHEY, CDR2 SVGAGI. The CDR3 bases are TGTGCCAGCAGATCTCTCGAGACAGGGGACGCCGAGCAGTACTTC. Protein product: CASRSLETGDAEQYF.

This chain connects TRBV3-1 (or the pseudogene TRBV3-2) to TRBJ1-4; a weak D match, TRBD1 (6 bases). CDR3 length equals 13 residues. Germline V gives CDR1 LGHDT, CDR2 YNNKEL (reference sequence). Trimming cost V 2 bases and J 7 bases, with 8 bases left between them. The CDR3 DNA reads TGTGCCAGCAGCCAACCAGGGGTTGAAAAACTGTTTTTT. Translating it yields CASSQPGVEKLFF.

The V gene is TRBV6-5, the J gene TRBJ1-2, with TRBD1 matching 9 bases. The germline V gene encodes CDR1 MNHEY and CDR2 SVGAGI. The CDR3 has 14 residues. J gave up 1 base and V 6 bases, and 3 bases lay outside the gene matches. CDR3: CASRGQGFNYGYTF. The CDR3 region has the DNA TGTGCCAGCAGGGGACAGGGTTTTAACTATGGCTACACCTTC.

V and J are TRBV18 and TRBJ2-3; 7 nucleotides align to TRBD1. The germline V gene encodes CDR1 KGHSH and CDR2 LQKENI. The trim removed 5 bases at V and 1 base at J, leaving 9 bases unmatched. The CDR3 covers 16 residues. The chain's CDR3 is CASSSIGGSGTDTQYF. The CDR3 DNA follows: TGTGCCAGCTCAAGTATAGGGGGCTCGGGCACAGATACGCAGTATTTT.

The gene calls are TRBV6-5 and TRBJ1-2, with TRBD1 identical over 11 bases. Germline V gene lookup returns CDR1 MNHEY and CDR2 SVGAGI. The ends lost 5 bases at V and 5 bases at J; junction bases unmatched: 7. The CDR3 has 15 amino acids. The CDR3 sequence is CASSTGTGGLYGYTF. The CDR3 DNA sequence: TGTGCCAGCAGTACCGGGACAGGGGGGCTATATGGCTACACCTTC.

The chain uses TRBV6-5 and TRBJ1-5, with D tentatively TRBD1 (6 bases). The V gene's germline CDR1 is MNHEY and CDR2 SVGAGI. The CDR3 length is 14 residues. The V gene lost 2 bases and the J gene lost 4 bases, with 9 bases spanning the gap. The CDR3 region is CASSYRGANQPQHF. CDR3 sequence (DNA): TGTGCCAGCAGTTACCGGGGGGCGAATCAGCCCCAGCATTTT.

The CDR3 region has the DNA TGTGCCAGCAGCCTGCCCGGGGAATACTATGGCTACACCTTC. Translation gives CASSLPGEYYGYTF. The rearrangement uses TRBV3-1 (or the pseudogene TRBV3-2) and TRBJ1-2; no firm D call. Germline V gene lookup returns CDR1 LGHDT and CDR2 YNNKEL (reference sequence). CDR3 length equals 14 residues. The V end lost 4 bases, the J end lost 3 bases, and 12 bases lay between the germline ends.

The CDR3: CASSLKGAEEKLFF. The CDR3 nucleotides read TGCGCCAGCAGCTTAAAGGGGGCGGAGGAAAAACTGTTTTTT. The V call is TRBV5-1, the J call TRBJ1-4; 7 bases map to TRBD1. CDR1 and CDR2 (germline): SGHRS, YFSETQ. The CDR3 is made up of 14 amino acids. The J segment lost 8 bases and the V segment lost 2 bases, leaving 6 bases of the junction unmatched. The whole variable domain, remainder taken from reference TRBV5-1 and TRBJ1-4, is KAGVTQTPRYLIKTRGQQVTLSCSPISGHRSVSWYQQTPGQGLQFLFEYFSETQRNKGNFPGRFSGRQFSNSRSEMNVSTLELGDSALYLCASSLKGAEEKLFFGSGTQLSVL.

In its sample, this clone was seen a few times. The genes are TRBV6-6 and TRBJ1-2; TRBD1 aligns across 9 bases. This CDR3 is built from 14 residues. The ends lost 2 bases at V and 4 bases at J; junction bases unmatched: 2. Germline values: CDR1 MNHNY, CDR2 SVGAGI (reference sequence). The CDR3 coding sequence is TGTGCCAGCAGTTACCCGGGACAGGGCTATGGCTACACCTTC. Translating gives CASSYPGQGYGYTF.

Written as DNA, the CDR3 is TGTGCCAGCAGACCCTCAGGGGGACAGCCCCAGCATTTT. It yields the protein CASRPSGGQPQHF. This chain joins TRBV6-5 and TRBJ1-5, with 7 bases aligning to TRBD1. The V gene's germline CDR1 is MNHEY and CDR2 SVGAGI. This CDR3 is 13 amino acids long. V shed 6 bases, J shed 7 bases, and the junction held 6 bases outside the gene matches.

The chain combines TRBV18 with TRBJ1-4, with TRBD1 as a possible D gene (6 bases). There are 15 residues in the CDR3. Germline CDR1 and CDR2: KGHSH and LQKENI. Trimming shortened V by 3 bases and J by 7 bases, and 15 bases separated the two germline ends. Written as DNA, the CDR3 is TGTGCCAGCTCACCGGGACCCCCCAGGGGTGAAAAACTGTTTTTT. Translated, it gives CASSPGPPRGEKLFF.

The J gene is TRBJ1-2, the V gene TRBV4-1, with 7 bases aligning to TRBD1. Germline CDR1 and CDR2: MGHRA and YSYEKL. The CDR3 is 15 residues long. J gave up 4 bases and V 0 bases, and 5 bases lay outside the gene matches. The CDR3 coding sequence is TGCGCCAGCAGCCAAGATATGGGACAGTCCTATGGCTACACCTTC. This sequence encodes CASSQDMGQSYGYTF.